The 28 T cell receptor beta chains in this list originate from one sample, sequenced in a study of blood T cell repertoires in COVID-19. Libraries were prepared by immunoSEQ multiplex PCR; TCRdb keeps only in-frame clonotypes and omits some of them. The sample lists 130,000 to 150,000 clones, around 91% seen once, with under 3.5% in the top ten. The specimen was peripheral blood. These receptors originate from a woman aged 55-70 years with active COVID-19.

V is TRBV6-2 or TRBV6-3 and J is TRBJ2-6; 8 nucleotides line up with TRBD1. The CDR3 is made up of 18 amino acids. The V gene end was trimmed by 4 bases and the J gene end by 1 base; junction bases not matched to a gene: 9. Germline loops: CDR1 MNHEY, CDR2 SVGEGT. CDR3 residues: CASSSRTGISSGANVLTF. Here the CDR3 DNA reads TGTGCCAGCAGTTCAAGGACAGGGATTAGTTCTGGGGCCAACGTCCTGACTTTC.

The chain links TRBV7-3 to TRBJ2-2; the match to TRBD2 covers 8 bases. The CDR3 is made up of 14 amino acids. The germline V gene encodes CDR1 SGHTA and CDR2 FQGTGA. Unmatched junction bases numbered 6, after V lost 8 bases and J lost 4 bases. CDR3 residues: CASDKRECTGELFF. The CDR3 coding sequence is TGTGCCAGCGACAAGCGGGAGTGCACCGGGGAGCTGTTTTTT.

CDR3 sequence (DNA): TGTGCCAGCAGTCTACAGGGGAATCAGCCCCAGCATTTT. It is translated as CASSLQGNQPQHF. This rearrangement joins TRBV12-3 or TRBV12-4 to TRBJ1-5; the match to TRBD1 covers 7 bases. V shed 5 bases and J 4 bases; nucleotides not matched to a gene: 2. The CDR3 extends over 13 amino acids.

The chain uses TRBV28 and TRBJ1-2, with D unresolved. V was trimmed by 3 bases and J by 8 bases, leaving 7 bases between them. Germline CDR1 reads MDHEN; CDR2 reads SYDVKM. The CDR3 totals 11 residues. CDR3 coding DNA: TGTGCCAGCAGTTTGTGGCAAGGCTACACCTTC. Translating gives CASSLWQGYTF.

CDR3 loop: CASSPGGTSAYNEQFF. The CDR3 region has the DNA TGTGCCAGCAGCCCGGGAGGGACTAGCGCCTACAATGAGCAGTTCTTC. V usage is TRBV11-3 and J usage is TRBJ2-1, with TRBD2 identical over 10 bases. The CDR3 covers 16 residues. Germline-derived CDR1 and CDR2 are SGHNT and YENEEA. Germline trimming cut 5 bases from V and 2 bases from J; bases unmatched to any gene: 6.

The CDR3 DNA follows: TGTGCCAGCAGCGCTTGGCAGGGCCGGTCGGAGACCCAGTACTTC. Translated, it gives CASSAWQGRSETQYF. The V gene is TRBV25-1, the J gene TRBJ2-5, with a weak D call TRBD1 (5 bases). Trimming took 6 bases from V and 5 from J, leaving 19 bases between them. The CDR3 length is 15 residues. From germline, CDR1 is MGHDK and CDR2 SYGVNS.

CDR3 bases: TGTGCCAGCACATCACCCGGGGTTAGCAATCAGCCCCAGCATTTT. This translates into CASTSPGVSNQPQHF. The rearrangement joins TRBV28 to TRBJ1-5; no reliable D call. Germline V gene data show CDR1 as MDHEN and CDR2 as SYDVKM. V lost 7 bases and J lost 0, with 13 bases in between. CDR3 length: 15 residues.

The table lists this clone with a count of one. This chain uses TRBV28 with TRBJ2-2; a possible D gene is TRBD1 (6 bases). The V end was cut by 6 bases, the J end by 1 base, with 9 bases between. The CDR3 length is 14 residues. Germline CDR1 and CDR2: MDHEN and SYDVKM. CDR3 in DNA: TGTGCCAGCAGGTCGGACAGGAACACCGGGGAGCTGTTTTTT. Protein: CASRSDRNTGELFF.

As DNA, the CDR3 is TGTGCCATCAGTGAGTACGCAGGGGAACCTGAAAAACTGTTTTTT. Its translation: CAISEYAGEPEKLFF. This sequence joins TRBV10-3 and TRBJ1-4, with D perhaps matching TRBD1 (6 bases). The CDR3 loop spans 15 amino acids. V gave up 1 base and J gave up 7 bases, with 13 bases separating them. CDR1 and CDR2 (germline): ENHRY, SYGVKD.

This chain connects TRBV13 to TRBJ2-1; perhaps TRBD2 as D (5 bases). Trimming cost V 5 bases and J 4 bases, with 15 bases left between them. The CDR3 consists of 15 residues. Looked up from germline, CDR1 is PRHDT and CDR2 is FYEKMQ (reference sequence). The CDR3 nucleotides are TGTGCCAGCAGCCTGTGGCTAGCCCTATACAATGAGCAGTTCTTC. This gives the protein CASSLWLALYNEQFF.

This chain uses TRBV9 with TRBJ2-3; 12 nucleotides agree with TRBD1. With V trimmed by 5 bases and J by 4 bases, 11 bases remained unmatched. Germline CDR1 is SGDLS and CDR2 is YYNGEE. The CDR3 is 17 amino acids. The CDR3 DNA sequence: TGTGCCAGCAGTCTTTCAATCCGGGACAGGGGGCCAGATACGCAGTATTTT. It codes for CASSLSIRDRGPDTQYF.

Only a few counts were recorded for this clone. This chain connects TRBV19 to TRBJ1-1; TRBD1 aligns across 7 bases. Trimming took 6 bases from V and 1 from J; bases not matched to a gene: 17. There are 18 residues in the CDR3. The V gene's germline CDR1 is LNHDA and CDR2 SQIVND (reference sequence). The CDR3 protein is CASSPTRRGRLSNTEAFF. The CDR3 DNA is TGTGCCAGTAGCCCCACCCGCAGGGGGAGGCTTTCGAACACTGAAGCTTTCTTT.

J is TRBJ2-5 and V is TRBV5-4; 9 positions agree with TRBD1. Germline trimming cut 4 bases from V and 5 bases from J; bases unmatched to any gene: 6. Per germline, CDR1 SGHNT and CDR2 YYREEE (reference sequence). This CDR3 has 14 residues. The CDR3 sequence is CASSAGQGWETQYF. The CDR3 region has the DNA TGTGCCAGCAGCGCCGGACAGGGGTGGGAGACCCAGTACTTC.

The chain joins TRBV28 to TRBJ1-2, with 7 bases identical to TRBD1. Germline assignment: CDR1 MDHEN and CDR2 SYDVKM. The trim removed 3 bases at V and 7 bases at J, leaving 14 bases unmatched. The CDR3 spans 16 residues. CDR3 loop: CASSFDIQGKLGGYTF. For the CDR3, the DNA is TGTGCCAGCAGTTTCGACATACAGGGGAAATTGGGTGGCTACACCTTC.

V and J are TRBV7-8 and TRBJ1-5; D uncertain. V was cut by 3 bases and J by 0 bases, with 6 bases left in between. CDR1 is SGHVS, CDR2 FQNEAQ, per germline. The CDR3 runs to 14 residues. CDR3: CASSLTLSNQPQHF. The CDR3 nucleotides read TGTGCCAGCAGCTTGACACTTAGCAATCAGCCCCAGCATTTT.

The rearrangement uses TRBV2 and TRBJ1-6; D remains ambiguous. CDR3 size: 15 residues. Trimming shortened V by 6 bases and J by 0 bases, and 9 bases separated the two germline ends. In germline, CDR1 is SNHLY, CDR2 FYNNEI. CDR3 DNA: TGTGCCAGCAGAGCAGCGAGCTCCTATAATTCACCCCTCCACTTT. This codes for CASRAASSYNSPLHF.

Written as DNA, the CDR3 is TGTGCCAGTATTCATCTACAGGGGGCCACTGAAGCTTTCTTT. Its protein product is CASIHLQGATEAFF. The V gene is TRBV19, the J gene TRBJ1-1, with 9 bases matching TRBD1. The length of the CDR3 is 14 residues. Trimming cost V 7 bases and J 4 bases; bases outside gene matches: 7. Germline V gives CDR1 LNHDA, CDR2 SQIVND (reference sequence).

The CDR3 sequence is CASSRGRAAHNEQFF. For the CDR3, the DNA is TGTGCCAGCAGCCGGGGCAGGGCGGCCCACAATGAGCAGTTCTTC. The chain carries TRBV3-1 (or the pseudogene TRBV3-2) and TRBJ2-1, with D maybe TRBD1 (5 bases). The CDR3 runs to 15 residues. The germline gives CDR1 LGHDT, CDR2 YNNKEL (reference sequence). The ends were cut back, 4 bases at V and 5 bases at J, with 15 bases in the middle.

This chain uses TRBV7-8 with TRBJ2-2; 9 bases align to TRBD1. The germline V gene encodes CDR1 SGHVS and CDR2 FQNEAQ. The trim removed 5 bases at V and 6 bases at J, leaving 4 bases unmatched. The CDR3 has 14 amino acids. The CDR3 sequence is CASSLRTGAGELFF. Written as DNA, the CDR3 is TGTGCCAGCAGCCTTCGGACAGGGGCCGGGGAGCTGTTTTTT.

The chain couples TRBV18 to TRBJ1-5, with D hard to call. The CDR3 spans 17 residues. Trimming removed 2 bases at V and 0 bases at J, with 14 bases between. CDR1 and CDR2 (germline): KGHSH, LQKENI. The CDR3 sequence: CASSPFTDPTSNQPQHF. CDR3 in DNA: TGTGCCAGCTCACCATTCACAGATCCCACTAGCAATCAGCCCCAGCATTTT.

The CDR3 loop reads CASSDPGTGGNEQFF. In DNA form, the CDR3 reads TGCGCCAGCAGTGACCCCGGGACAGGGGGCAATGAGCAGTTCTTC. The chain employs TRBV10-1 and TRBJ2-1; 11 nucleotides agree with TRBD1. This CDR3 has 15 residues. V shed 3 bases, J shed 6 bases, and the junction held 4 bases outside the gene matches. The germline V gene encodes CDR1 WNHNN and CDR2 SYGVQD (reference sequence).

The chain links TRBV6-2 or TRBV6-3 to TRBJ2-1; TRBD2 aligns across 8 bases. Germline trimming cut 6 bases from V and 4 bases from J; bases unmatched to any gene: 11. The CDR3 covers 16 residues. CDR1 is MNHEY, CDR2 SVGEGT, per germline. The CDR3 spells CASSGARSGRYNEQFF. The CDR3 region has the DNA TGTGCCAGCAGCGGCGCACGGAGCGGGAGATACAATGAGCAGTTCTTC.

CDR3 sequence (DNA): TGTGCCAGCAGCTTAGCGTGGGCGGGCGCAGATACGCAGTATTTT. Encoded protein: CASSLAWAGADTQYF. This sequence joins TRBV7-2 and TRBJ2-3, with D possibly TRBD2 on 5 matching bases. Between the trimmed V and J ends, which lost 0 bases and 4 bases, there was a span of 11 bases. CDR3 length: 15 residues. The V gene's germline CDR1 is SGHTA and CDR2 FQGNSA.

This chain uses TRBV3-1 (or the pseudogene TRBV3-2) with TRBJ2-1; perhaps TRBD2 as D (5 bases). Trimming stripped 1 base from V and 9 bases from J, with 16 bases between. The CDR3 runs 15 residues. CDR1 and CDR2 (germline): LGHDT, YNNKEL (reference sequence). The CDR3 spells CASSQVAGRAGEQFF. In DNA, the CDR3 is TGTGCCAGCAGCCAAGTTGCGGGTAGGGCTGGTGAGCAGTTCTTC.

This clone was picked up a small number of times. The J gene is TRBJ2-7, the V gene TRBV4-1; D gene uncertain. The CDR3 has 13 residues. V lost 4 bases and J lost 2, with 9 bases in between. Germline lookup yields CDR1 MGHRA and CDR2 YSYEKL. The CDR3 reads CASSPDTPYEQYF. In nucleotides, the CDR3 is TGCGCCAGCAGCCCTGACACACCCTACGAGCAGTACTTC.

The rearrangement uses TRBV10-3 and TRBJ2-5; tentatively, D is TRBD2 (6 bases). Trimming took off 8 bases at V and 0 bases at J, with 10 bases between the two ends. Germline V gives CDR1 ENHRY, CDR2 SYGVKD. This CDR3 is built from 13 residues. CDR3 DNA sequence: TGTGCCATCGGTAGCGGACACCAAGAGACCCAGTACTTC. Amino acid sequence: CAIGSGHQETQYF.

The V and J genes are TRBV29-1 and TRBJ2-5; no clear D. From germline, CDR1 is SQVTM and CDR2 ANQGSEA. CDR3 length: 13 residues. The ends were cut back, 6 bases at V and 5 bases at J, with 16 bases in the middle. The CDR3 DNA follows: TGCAGCGTCCCGGAACAGTTTGGGGAGACCCAGTACTTC. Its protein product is CSVPEQFGETQYF.

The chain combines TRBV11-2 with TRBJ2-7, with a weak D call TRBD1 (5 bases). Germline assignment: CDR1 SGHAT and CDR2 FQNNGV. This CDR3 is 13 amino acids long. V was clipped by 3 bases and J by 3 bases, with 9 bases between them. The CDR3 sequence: CASSFSQGYEQYF. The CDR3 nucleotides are TGTGCCAGCAGCTTCTCCCAGGGCTACGAGCAGTACTTC.